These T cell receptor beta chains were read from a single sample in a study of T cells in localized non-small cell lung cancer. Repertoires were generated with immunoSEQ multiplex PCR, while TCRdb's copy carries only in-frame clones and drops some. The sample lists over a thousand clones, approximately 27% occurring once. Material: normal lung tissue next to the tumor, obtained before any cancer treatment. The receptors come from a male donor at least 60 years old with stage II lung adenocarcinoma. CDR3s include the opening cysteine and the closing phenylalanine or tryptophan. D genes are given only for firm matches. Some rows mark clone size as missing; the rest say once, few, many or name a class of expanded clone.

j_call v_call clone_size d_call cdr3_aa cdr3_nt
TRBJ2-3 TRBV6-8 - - CASSYRSTDTQYF TGTGCCAGCAGTTACAGAAGCACAGATACGCAGTATTTT
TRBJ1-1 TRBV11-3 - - CASSLRMGQGENTEAFF TGTGCCAGCAGCTTAAGGATGGGGCAGGGCGAGAACACTGAAGCTTTCTTT
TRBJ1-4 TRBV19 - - CASGRPYEKLFF TGTGCCAGTGGGCGTCCCTATGAAAAACTGTTTTTT
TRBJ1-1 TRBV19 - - CASSIRGRLTEAFF TGTGCCAGTAGTATTCGGGGGCGGCTCACTGAAGCTTTCTTT
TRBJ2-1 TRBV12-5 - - CASGPTSRAEQFF TGTGCTAGTGGGCCAACCTCAAGGGCTGAGCAGTTCTTC
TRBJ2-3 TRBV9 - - CASSGFTDTQYF TGTGCCAGCAGCGGATTCACAGATACGCAGTATTTT
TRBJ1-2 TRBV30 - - CAWSAGHGYTF TGTGCCTGGAGTGCAGGGCATGGCTACACCTTC
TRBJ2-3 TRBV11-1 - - CASSLRQGGADTQYF TGTGCCAGCAGCTTGCGGCAGGGGGGGGCAGATACGCAGTATTTT
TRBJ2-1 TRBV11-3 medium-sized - CASRPSQWARVSNEQFF TGTGCCAGCAGGCCCTCACAGTGGGCACGTGTCTCCAATGAGCAGTTCTTC
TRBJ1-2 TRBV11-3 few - CASSLVDLGLNYGYTF TGTGCCAGCAGCTTAGTCGACTTGGGACTTAACTATGGCTACACCTTC
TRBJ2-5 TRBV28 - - CASRGSQETQYF TGTGCCAGCAGGGGATCTCAAGAGACCCAGTACTTC
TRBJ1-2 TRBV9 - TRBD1 CASGVGTGYGYTF TGTGCCAGCGGGGTCGGGACAGGCTATGGCTACACCTTC
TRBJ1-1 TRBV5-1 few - CASSKPGASFTEAFF TGCGCCAGCAGCAAACCGGGAGCCAGTTTTACTGAAGCTTTCTTT
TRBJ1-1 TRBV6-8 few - CASSYSGGGYIGNTEAFF TGTGCCAGCAGTTACTCGGGGGGTGGGTATATCGGGAACACTGAAGCTTTCTTT
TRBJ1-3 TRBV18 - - CASSPLRHSGNTIYF TGTGCCAGCTCACCGTTGCGGCACTCTGGAAACACCATATATTTT
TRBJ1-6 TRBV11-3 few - CASSSRLYNSPLHF TGTGCCAGCAGCTCAAGGCTGTATAATTCACCCCTCCACTTT
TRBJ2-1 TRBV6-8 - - CASSGLASNEQFF TGTGCCAGCAGCGGACTCGCGTCCAATGAGCAGTTCTTC
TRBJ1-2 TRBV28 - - CATTDGAPYPNYGYTF TGTGCCACCACCGACGGGGCACCGTATCCTAACTATGGCTACACCTTC
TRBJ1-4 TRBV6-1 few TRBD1 CASSEAFGTGSGKLFF TGTGCCAGCAGTGAAGCGTTCGGGACAGGGAGTGGAAAACTGTTTTTT
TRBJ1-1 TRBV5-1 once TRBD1 CASSGWGQGTEAFF TGCGCCAGCAGCGGGTGGGGACAGGGGACTGAAGCTTTCTTT
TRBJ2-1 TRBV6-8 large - CASSDIGENEQFF TGTGCCAGCAGTGACATAGGTGAGAATGAGCAGTTCTTC
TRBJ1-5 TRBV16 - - CASSPSGGSNQPQHF TGTGCCAGCAGCCCTTCGGGGGGCAGCAATCAGCCCCAGCATTTT
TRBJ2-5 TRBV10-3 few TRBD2 CAISESIIAGDPQETQYF TGTGCCATCAGTGAGTCGATAATAGCGGGGGATCCCCAAGAGACCCAGTACTTC
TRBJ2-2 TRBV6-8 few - CASSPSGGGTGELFF TGTGCCAGCAGTCCCTCTGGAGGGGGTACCGGGGAGCTGTTTTTT
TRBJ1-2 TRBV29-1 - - CSVVTENYGYTF TGCAGCGTTGTAACGGAGAACTATGGCTACACCTTC
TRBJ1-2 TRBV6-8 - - CASSSNGLDLYGYTF TGTGCCAGCAGTTCCAACGGACTCGACCTCTATGGCTACACCTTC
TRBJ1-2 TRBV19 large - CASSTGTEGYGYTF TGTGCCAGTAGTACGGGGACGGAGGGTTATGGCTACACCTTC
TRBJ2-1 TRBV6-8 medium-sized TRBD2 CASSDSMAGGNEQFF TGTGCCAGCAGTGACTCGATGGCGGGGGGGAATGAGCAGTTCTTC
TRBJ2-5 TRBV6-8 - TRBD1 CAISTGQGGETQYF TGTGCCATCAGTACGGGACAGGGTGGGGAGACCCAGTACTTC
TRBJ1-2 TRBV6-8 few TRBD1 CASNFETGGDLDGYTF TGTGCCAGCAATTTCGAGACAGGGGGCGACTTAGATGGCTACACCTTC
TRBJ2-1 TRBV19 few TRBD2 CASARSSGGLNEQFF TGTGCCAGCGCACGTTCCAGCGGGGGGCTTAATGAGCAGTTCTTC
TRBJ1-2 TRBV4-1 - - CASSQDAPTGLGYTF TGCGCCAGCAGCCAAGATGCCCCTACAGGGCTCGGCTACACCTTC
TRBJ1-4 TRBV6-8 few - CASRGGDTATNEKLFF TGTGCCAGCAGGGGAGGGGACACTGCAACTAATGAAAAACTGTTTTTT
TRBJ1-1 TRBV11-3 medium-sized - CASSLLGGPGTEAFF TGTGCCAGCAGCTTGCTGGGGGGGCCCGGGACTGAAGCTTTCTTT
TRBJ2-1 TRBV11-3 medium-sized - CASSLKGSPDEQFF TGTGCCAGCAGCTTAAAAGGGAGCCCGGATGAGCAGTTCTTC
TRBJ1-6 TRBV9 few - CASSGAGQNNSPLHF TGTGCCAGCAGCGGCGCAGGGCAAAATAATTCACCCCTCCACTTT
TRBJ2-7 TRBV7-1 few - CASSSEGGHEQYF TGTGCCAGCAGCTCAGAAGGAGGCCACGAGCAGTACTTC
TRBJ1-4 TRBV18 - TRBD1 CASSLGTVAEKLFF TGTGCCAGCTCACTTGGGACAGTAGCTGAAAAACTGTTTTTT
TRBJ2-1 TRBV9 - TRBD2 CASPFFSPLGLAAAYNEQFF TGTGCCAGCCCCTTCTTCTCCCCCCTAGGACTAGCGGCCGCCTACAATGAGCAGTTCTTC
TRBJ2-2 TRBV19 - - CASSMDVPGELFF TGTGCCAGTAGTATGGACGTTCCCGGGGAGCTGTTTTTT
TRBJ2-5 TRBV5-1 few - CASSSRDPQETQYF TGCGCCAGCAGCTCCAGGGATCCCCAAGAGACCCAGTACTTC
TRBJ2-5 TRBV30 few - CAWTTGRETQYF TGTGCCTGGACCACAGGGAGAGAGACCCAGTACTTC
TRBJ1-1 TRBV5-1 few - CASSARQGLGTEAFF TGCGCCAGCAGCGCCCGCCAGGGGTTGGGCACTGAAGCTTTCTTT
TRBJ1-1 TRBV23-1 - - CASRRSQNTEAFF TGCGCCAGCAGACGCTCCCAGAACACTGAAGCTTTCTTT
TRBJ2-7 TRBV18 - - CASSRGAVTYEQYF TGTGCCAGCTCACGGGGGGCGGTAACCTACGAGCAGTACTTC
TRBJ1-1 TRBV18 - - CASSPWGVLTNSEAFF TGTGCCAGCTCACCATGGGGGGTACTGACAAACTCTGAAGCTTTCTTT
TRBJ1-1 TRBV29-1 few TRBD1 CSVRDRGRRTEAFF TGCAGCGTCCGGGACAGGGGGCGACGGACTGAAGCTTTCTTT
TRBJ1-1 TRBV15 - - CATSRDHRDTEAFF TGTGCCACCAGCAGAGATCACAGGGACACTGAAGCTTTCTTT